The clone carrying this TCR beta chain occurred many times. Time point noted: before trial treatment. The therapy administered to donors comprised nivolumab, ipilimumab, aspirin, low-dose cyclophosphamide and low-dose radiotherapy. The data stem from a study of low-dose radiotherapy and immunotherapy resistance in tumors. The germline gives CDR1 SNHLY, CDR2 FYNNEI. CDR3 length: 15 residues. V lost 4 bases and J lost 2; bases outside the gene matches: 6. With a V-primer adapter and a constant-region primer, TCRs were amplified for 20 to 25 PCR cycles. Each CDR3 protein is one row after TCRdb ran MiXCR on the reads. The sample consists of about 46,000 distinct CDR3 sequences, approximately 10% of them appearing once.

The sequencing used PBMCs, collected before treatment. The V call is TRBV2, the J call TRBJ2-3, with 7 bases identical to TRBD2. This TCR was recovered from a female donor with ovarian cancer. CDR3 residues: CASSAGGQNTDTQYF. Written as DNA, the CDR3 is TGTGCCAGCAGTGCGGGGGGTCAGAACACAGATACGCAGTATTTT.